Following are 4 T cell receptor beta chains from one sample sequenced in a study of type 1 regulatory T cells. TCRdb re-called the reads through MiXCR, storing one row per CDR3 protein. The table has about 5,800 distinct CDR3 sequences, under 35% seen once. These receptors have no identified antigens. The sequenced sample was cultured T cells, either the whole culture or a sorted T cell fraction (not recorded which). Documented subset: Tr1-enriched cell product generated in vitro against host alloantigens. These receptors originate from a human donor in good health.

This clonotype counts as medium-sized. The V gene is TRBV9, the J gene TRBJ2-2; no clear D. The CDR3 spans 15 residues. The V and J ends lost 1 base and 1 base respectively, with 8 bases between them. Germline CDR1 SGDLS, CDR2 YYNGEE. CDR3 sequence: CASSVSPGNTGELFF. The CDR3 coding sequence is TGTGCCAGCAGCGTATCTCCAGGGAACACCGGGGAGCTGTTTTTT.

The chain combines TRBV6-5 with TRBJ1-2; 10 bases align to TRBD1. This CDR3 is built from 15 residues. After removal of 6 bases from V and 2 bases from J, the junction contained 6 bases not matched to a gene. From germline, CDR1 is MNHEY and CDR2 SVGAGI. The CDR3 loop reads CASRPPGQGNYGYTF. The CDR3 DNA reads as TGTGCCAGCAGACCCCCGGGACAGGGGAACTATGGCTACACCTTC.

The chain employs TRBV12-3 or TRBV12-4 and TRBJ2-7; possible D gene TRBD1, 6 bases. V lost 5 bases and J lost 3, with 11 bases in between. The CDR3 runs to 13 residues. CDR3 loop: CASSRYRVYEQYF. In DNA form, the CDR3 reads TGTGCCAGCAGTCGATACAGGGTCTACGAGCAGTACTTC.

J is TRBJ2-3 and V is TRBV7-2, with TRBD2 identical over 7 bases. Germline-derived CDR1 and CDR2 are SGHTA and FQGNSA. Unmatched junction bases numbered 9, after V lost 1 base and J lost 5 bases. This CDR3 is 16 amino acids long. CDR3 region: CASSLGGGRAGDTQYF. CDR3 nucleotide sequence: TGTGCCAGCAGCTTAGGGGGTGGGAGGGCCGGAGATACGCAGTATTTT.